This TCR beta chain was captured in a study of T cell clonotyping in hematopoietic cell transplantation. Study-wide findings and caveats: Broader posttransplant TCR repertoire diversity was predicted by graft donor and pretransplant recipient Inverse Simpson Index values. Few recipient clonotypes overlapped donors; over 95% were de novo at given depth. Recipient TCR diversity dropped after transplant; expanded clonotypes rose from day 30 to 180.

As for this clone: Its target is unknown.

Profiling relied on immunoSEQ multiplex PCR, and the TCRdb table lists in-frame clones only, not all of them. The data hold tens of thousands of clones, with around 94% observed a single time. This CDR3 spans 16 amino acids. Germline lookup yields CDR1 SGHNT and CDR2 YYREEE (reference sequence). The ends lost 5 bases at V and 2 bases at J; junction bases unmatched: 5. This sequence was found in a woman aged 45-65 years in good health. Some clones in this sample may be carry-over from other donors' samples. V and J are TRBV5-4 and TRBJ2-3; 13 positions match TRBD2. Sequencing input: peripheral blood mononuclear cells. CDR3 region: CASRMGLAGSTDTQYF. In DNA form, the CDR3 reads TGTGCCAGCAGAATGGGACTAGCGGGGTCCACAGATACGCAGTATTTT.